This entry features one T cell receptor beta chain sequence. Its antigen is undetermined. Sequencing was performed with immunoSEQ multiplex PCR; in TCRdb, only in-frame clones are kept and a portion is missing. The sample has around 30,000 clones; 65% to 80% are singletons. The time point was: baseline, week 1 (first vaccination visit). This sample's treatment: pre-vaccination baseline after standard-of-care therapy. These data belong to a study of a mutant IDH1 vaccine in newly diagnosed glioma. Study-level background: Treatment recipients were approximately 62% male and around 40% female, and their mean age was about 39 years. Study-wide points: There seemed to be no relation between pseudoprogression and changes in top peripheral T cell clonotypes.

This clonotype originated in a man between 45 and 60 years old with glioma. Some clones in this sample may be carry-over from other donors' samples. Sequenced material: peripheral blood mononuclear cells (PBMCs), taken from a glioma patient treated with radiotherapy, temozolomide or both.

The CDR3 loop is CASSEGLLGGGPSNQPQHF. DNA of the CDR3: TGTGCCAGCAGTGAAGGGCTTCTGGGGGGTGGACCTAGCAATCAGCCCCAGCATTTT. This sequence joins TRBV6-1 and TRBJ1-5, with a tentative D call TRBD1 (5 bases). Per germline, CDR1 MNHNS and CDR2 SASEGT. This CDR3 has 19 residues. V was cut by 1 base and J by 0 bases, with 19 bases left in between.